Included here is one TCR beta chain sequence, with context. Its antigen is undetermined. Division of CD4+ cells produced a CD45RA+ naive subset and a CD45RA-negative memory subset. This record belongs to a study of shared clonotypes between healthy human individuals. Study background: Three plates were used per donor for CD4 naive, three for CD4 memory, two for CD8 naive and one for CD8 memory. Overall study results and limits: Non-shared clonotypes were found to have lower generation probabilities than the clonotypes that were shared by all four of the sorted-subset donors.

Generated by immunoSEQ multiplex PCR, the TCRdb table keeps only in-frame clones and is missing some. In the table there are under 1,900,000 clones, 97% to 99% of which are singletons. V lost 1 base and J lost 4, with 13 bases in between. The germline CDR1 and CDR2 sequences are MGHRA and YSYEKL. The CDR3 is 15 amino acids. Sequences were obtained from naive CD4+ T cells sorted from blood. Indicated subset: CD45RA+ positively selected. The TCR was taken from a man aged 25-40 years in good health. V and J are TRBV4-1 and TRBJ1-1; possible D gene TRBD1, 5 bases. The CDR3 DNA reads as TGCGCCAGCAGCCAAGGAATCACGACAGCCACTGAAGCTTTCTTT. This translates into CASSQGITTATEAFF.